The clone carrying this T cell receptor (beta chain) was seen a few times. The antigen remains undetermined. This sample is drawn from a study of T cells after yellow fever vaccination. At the level of the study: SMART-Seq v4 Ultra Low Input prepared the low-cell-number fractions. Study-wide results and limits: Weaker, the secondary response had a peak occurring faster, on day 5 versus 15.

In making TCR cDNA, 5'RACE template switching added a universal primer site and UMIs to it. One entry per CDR3 protein, called by TCRdb with MiXCR from the 5' RACE reads. The sample yields some 500,000 distinct CDR3 sequences, around an eighth seen once. Per the germline V gene, CDR1 is SEHNR and CDR2 is FQNEAQ (reference sequence). V dropped 5 bases and J dropped 2 bases, with 16 bases sitting between them. The CDR3 has 15 amino acids. The rearrangement uses TRBV7-9 and TRBJ2-7; D might be TRBD1 (5 bases). The specimen comprised PBMCs, sampled on the day of the yellow fever booster vaccination. The TCR comes from a man aged 25-45 years who received the YFV17D yellow fever vaccine. The CDR3 protein is CASSQSQGIPYEQYF. In DNA form, the CDR3 reads TGTGCCAGCAGCCAATCGCAGGGAATCCCCTACGAGCAGTACTTC.